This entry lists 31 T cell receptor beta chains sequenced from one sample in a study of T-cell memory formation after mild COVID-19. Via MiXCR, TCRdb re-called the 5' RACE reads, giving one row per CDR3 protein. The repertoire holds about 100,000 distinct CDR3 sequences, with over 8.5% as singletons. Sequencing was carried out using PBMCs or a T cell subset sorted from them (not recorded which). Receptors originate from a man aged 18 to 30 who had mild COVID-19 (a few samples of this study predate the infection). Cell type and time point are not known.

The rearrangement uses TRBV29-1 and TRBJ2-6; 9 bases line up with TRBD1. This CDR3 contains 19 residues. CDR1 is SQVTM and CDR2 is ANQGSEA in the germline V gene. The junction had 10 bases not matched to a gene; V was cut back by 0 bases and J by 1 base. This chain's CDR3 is CSVEEPGQGRESGANVLTF. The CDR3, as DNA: TGCAGCGTTGAAGAGCCGGGACAGGGTCGGGAATCTGGGGCCAACGTCCTGACTTTC.

The CDR3 region has the DNA TGCGCCAGCAGCCCCCCCGGGAGCGCCTCCTACGAGCAGTACTTC. Residues: CASSPPGSASYEQYF. The chain carries TRBV4-1 and TRBJ2-7, with a weak D call TRBD2 (6 bases). V was trimmed by 4 bases and J by 0 bases, leaving 13 bases between them. The CDR3 runs 15 residues. Germline assignment: CDR1 MGHRA and CDR2 YSYEKL.

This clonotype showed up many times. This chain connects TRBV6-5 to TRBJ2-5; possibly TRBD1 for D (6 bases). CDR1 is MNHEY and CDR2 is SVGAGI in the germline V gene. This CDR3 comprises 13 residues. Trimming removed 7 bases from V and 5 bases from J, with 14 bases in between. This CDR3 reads CASKQGIGETQYF. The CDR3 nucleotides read TGTGCCAGCAAGCAGGGGATCGGGGAGACCCAGTACTTC.

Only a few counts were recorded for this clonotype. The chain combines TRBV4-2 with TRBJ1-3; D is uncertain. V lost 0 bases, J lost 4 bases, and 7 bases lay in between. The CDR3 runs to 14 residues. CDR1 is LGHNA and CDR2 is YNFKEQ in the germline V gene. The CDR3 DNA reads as TGTGCCAGCAGCCAAGATACCCCCGGAAACACCATATATTTT. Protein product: CASSQDTPGNTIYF.

The CDR3 sequence: CASSLSAGTLNTGELFF. CDR3 nucleotides: TGTGCCAGCAGCTTATCAGCAGGGACCTTGAACACCGGGGAGCTGTTTTTT. This chain uses TRBV7-3 with TRBJ2-2, with D possibly being TRBD1 or TRBD2 (5 bases each). Germline values: CDR1 SGHTA, CDR2 FQGTGA. Trimming removed 2 bases from V and 1 base from J, with 14 bases in between. This CDR3 has 17 amino acids.

CDR3 nucleotides: TGTGCCAGCAGGCCCCTCGGGCCAGTAGGGGCTTTCTTT. This translates into CASRPLGPVGAFF. V and J are TRBV27 and TRBJ1-1; D is undetermined. V was shortened by 6 bases and J by 11 bases, with 19 bases between the two germline ends. The CDR3 covers 13 residues. CDR1 MNHEY and CDR2 SMNVEV come from the germline V gene (reference sequence).

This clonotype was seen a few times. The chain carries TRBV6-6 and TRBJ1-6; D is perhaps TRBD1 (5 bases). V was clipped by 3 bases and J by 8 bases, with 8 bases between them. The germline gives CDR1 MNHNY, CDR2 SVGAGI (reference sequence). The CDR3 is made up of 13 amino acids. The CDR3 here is CASSYRGDSPLHF. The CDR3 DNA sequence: TGTGCCAGCAGTTATAGGGGTGATTCACCCCTCCACTTT.

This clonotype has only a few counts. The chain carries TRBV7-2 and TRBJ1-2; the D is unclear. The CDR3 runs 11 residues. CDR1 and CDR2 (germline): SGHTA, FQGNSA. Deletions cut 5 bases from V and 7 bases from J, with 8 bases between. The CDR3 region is CASSLSFGYTF. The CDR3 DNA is TGTGCCAGCAGCCTCAGTTTTGGCTACACCTTC.

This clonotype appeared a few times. The CDR3 protein is CASSSSEGNSPLHF. The CDR3 DNA reads as TGCGCCAGCAGCTCGTCAGAGGGTAATTCACCCCTCCACTTT. V gene TRBV5-1 combines with J gene TRBJ1-6; D not resolved. Trimming took 3 bases from V and 6 from J, leaving 10 bases between them. Germline values: CDR1 SGHRS, CDR2 YFSETQ. The CDR3 runs 14 residues.

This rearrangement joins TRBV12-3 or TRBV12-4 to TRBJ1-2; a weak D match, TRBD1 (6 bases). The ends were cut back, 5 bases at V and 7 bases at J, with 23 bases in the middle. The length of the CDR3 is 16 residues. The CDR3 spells CASSSAGVARGPGYTF. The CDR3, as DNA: TGTGCCAGCAGTAGTGCAGGGGTGGCCCGCGGGCCTGGCTACACCTTC.

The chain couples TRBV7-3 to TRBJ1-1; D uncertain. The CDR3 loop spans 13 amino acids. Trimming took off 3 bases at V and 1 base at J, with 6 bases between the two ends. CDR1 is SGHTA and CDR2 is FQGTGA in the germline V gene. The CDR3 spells CASSFDANTEAFF. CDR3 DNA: TGTGCCAGCAGCTTCGATGCGAACACTGAAGCTTTCTTT. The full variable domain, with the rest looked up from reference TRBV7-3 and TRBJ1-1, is GAGVSQTPSNKVTEKGKYVELRCDPISGHTALYWYRQSLGQGPEFLIYFQGTGAADDSGLPNDRFFAVRPEGSVSTLKIQRTERGDSAVYLCASSFDANTEAFFGQGTRLTVV.

The CDR3 protein is CASSQAWRGQGDTQYF. The DNA for the CDR3 is TGCGCCAGCAGCCAAGCTTGGCGGGGTCAGGGAGATACGCAGTATTTT. The genes are TRBV4-3 and TRBJ2-3; maybe TRBD2 (6 bases). CDR3 length: 16 residues. Deletions cut 1 base from V and 5 bases from J, with 16 bases between. CDR1 LGHNA and CDR2 YSLEER come from the germline V gene.

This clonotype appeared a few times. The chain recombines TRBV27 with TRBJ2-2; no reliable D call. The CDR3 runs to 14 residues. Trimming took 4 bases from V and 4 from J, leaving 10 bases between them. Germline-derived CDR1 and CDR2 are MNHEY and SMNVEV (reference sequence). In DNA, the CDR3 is TGTGCCAGCAGTTACGGGTGGAGCACCGGGGAGCTGTTTTTT. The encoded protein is CASSYGWSTGELFF.

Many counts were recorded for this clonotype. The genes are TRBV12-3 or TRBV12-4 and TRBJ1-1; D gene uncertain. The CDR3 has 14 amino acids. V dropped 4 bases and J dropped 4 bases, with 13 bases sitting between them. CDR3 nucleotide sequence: TGTGCCAGCAGTTCGGGCCTCCCCTCCACTGAAGCTTTCTTT. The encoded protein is CASSSGLPSTEAFF.

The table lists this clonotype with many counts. CDR3: CASSFPGQGALTYEQYV. Written as DNA, the CDR3 is TGTGCCAGCAGCTTTCCGGGACAGGGGGCCCTAACCTACGAGCAGTACGTC. J is TRBJ2-7 and V is TRBV7-9; 12 bases agree with TRBD1. CDR3 size: 17 residues. Per germline, CDR1 SEHNR and CDR2 FQNEAQ (reference sequence). Unmatched junction bases numbered 8, after V lost 3 bases and J lost 2 bases.

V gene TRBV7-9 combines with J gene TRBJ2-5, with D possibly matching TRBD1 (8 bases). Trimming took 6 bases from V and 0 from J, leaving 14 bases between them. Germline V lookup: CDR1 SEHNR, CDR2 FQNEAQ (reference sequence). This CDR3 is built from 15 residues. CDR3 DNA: TGTGCCAGCAGTACAGGGGGAGGGTACCAAGAGACCCAGTACTTC. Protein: CASSTGGGYQETQYF.

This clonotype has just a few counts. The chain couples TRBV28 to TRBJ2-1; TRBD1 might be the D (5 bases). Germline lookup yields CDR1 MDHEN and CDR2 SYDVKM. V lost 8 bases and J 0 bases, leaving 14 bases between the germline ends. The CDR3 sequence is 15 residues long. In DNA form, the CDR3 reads TGTGCCAGCCGTACCAGGGTACTCTCCTACAATGAGCAGTTCTTC. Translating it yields CASRTRVLSYNEQFF. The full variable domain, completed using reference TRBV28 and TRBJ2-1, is DVKVTQSSRYLVKRTGEKVFLECVQDMDHENMFWYRQDPGLGLRLIYFSYDVKMKEKGDIPEGYSVSREKKERFSLILESASTNQTSMYLCASRTRVLSYNEQFFGPGTRLTVL.

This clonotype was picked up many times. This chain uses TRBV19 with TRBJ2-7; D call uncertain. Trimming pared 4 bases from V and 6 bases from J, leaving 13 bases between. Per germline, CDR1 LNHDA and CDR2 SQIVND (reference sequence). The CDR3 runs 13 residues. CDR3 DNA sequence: TGTGCCAGTAGTACCACAGTGGCTACCGAGCAGTACTTC. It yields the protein CASSTTVATEQYF.

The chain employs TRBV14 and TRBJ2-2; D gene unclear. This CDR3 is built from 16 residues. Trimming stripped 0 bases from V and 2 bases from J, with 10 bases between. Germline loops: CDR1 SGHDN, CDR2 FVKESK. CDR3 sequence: CASSQELRLNTGELFF. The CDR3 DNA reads TGTGCCAGCAGCCAAGAACTAAGGTTAAACACCGGGGAGCTGTTTTTT.

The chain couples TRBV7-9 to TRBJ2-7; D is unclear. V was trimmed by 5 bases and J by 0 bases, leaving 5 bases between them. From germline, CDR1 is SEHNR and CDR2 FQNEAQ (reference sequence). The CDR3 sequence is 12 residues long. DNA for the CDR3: TGTGCCAGCAGCCCGAGCTCCTACGAGCAGTACGTC. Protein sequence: CASSPSSYEQYV.

CDR3 bases: TGTGCCAGCAGAGATACAGGGGGCGCGACCGGGGAGCTGTTTTTT. Protein product: CASRDTGGATGELFF. The chain recombines TRBV27 with TRBJ2-2; 9 nucleotides align to TRBD1. V dropped 6 bases and J dropped 5; count of bases not matched to a gene: 7. The CDR3 contains 15 residues. The germline V gene has CDR1 MNHEY and CDR2 SMNVEV (reference sequence).

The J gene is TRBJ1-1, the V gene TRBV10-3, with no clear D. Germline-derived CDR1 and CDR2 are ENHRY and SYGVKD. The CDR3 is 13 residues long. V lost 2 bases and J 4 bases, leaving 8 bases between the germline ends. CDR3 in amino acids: CAISEPGPTEAFF. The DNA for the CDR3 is TGTGCCATCAGTGAGCCGGGCCCCACTGAAGCTTTCTTT.

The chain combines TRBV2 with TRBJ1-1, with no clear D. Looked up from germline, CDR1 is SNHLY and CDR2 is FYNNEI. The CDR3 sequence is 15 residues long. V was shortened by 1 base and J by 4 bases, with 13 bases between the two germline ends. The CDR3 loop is CASSEGLVQSTEAFF. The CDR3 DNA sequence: TGTGCCAGCAGTGAAGGATTAGTACAGAGCACTGAAGCTTTCTTT.

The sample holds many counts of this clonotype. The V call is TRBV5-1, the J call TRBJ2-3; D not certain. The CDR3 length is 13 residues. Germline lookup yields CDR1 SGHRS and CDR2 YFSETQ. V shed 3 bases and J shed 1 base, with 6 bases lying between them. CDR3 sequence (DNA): TGCGCCAGCAGCTCCCCCCGCACAGATACGCAGTATTTT. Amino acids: CASSSPRTDTQYF.

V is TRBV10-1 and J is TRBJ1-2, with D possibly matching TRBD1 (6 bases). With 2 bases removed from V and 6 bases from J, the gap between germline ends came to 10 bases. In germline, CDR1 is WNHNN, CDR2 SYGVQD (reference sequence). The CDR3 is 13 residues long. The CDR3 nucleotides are TGCGCCAGCAGTGAGACAGGGCGGGATGGCTACACCTTC. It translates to CASSETGRDGYTF.

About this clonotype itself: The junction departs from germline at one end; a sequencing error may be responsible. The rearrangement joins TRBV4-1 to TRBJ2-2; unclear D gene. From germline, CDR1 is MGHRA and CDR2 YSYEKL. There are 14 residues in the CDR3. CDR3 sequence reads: CASSQAQNTWELFF. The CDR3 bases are TGCGCCAGCAGCCAAGCACAGAACACCTGGGAGCTGTTTTTT.

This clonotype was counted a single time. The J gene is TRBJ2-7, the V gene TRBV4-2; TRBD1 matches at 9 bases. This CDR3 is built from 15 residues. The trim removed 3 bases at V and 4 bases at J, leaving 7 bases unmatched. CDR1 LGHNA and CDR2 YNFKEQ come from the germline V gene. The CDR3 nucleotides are TGTGCCAGCAGCCAGCCGGGACAGGGAAGTTACGAGCAGTACTTC. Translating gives CASSQPGQGSYEQYF.

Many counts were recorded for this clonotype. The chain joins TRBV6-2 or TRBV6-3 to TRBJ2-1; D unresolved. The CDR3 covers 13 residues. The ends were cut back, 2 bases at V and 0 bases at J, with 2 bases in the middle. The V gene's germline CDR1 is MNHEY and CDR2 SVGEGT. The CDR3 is CASSYSSYNEQFF. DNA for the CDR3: TGTGCCAGCAGTTACAGCTCCTACAATGAGCAGTTCTTC.

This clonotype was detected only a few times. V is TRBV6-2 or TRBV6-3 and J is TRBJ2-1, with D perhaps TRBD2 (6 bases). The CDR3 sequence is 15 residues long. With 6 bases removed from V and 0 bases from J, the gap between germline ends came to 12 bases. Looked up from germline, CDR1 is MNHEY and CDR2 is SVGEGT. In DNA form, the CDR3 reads TGTGCCAGCAGGCACGGGGGATACTCCTACAATGAGCAGTTCTTC. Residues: CASRHGGYSYNEQFF.

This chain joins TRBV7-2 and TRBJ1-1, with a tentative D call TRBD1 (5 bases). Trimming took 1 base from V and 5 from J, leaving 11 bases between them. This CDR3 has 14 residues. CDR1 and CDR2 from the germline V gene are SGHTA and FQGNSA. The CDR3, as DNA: TGTGCCAGCAGCTTAGTAGGTAGGGGAACTGAAGCTTTCTTT. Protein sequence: CASSLVGRGTEAFF.

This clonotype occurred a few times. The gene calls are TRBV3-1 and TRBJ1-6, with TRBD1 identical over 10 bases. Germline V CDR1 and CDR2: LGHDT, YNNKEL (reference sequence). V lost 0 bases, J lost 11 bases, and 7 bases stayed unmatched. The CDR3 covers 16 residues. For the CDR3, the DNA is TGTGCCAGCAGCCAAGATCCCGGACAGGGGGTTGCACCCCTCCACTTT. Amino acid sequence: CASSQDPGQGVAPLHF.